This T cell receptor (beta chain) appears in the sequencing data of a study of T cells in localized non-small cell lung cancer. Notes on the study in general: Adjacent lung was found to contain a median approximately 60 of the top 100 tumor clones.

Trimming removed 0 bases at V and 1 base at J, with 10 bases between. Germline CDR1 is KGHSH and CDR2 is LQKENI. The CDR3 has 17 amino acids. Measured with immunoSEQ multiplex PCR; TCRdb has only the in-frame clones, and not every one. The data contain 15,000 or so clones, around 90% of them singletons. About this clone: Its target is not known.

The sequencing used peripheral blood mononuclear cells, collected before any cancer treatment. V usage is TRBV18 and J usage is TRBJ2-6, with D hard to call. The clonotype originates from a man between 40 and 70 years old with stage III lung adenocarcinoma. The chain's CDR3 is CASSPPPAPSGANVLTF. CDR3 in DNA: TGTGCCAGCTCACCACCCCCAGCTCCTTCTGGGGCCAACGTCCTGACTTTC.